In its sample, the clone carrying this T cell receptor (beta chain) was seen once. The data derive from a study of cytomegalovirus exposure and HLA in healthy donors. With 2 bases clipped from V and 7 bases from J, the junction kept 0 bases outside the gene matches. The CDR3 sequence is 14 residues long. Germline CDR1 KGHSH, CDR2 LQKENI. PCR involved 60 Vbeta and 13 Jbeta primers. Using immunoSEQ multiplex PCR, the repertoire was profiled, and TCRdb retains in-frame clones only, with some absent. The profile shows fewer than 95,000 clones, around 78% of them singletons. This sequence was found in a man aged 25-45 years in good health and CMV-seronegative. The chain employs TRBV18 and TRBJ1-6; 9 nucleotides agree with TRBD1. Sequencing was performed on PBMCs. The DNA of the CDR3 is TGTGCCAGCTCACCAGGGACAGGGAATTCACCCCTCCACTTT. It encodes CASSPGTGNSPLHF.